The 25 T cell receptor beta chains below come from one sample, sequenced in a study of T cells in Graves' hyperthyroidism and ophthalmopathy. Amplification targeted TCR beta CDR3 regions from RNA transcripts. When the TCR CDR3 underwent first-round RT-PCR, the HTBI primer set was used. TCRdb re-called the multiplex PCR reads with MiXCR, one entry per CDR3 protein. The sample includes about 130,000 distinct CDR3 sequences, less than 25% seen only once; the top ten take about 70%. Sequencing input: blood. These receptors all stem from a woman aged 45-60 years with Graves' hyperthyroidism that later progressed to Graves' ophthalmopathy.

This clonotype was seen ten or more times. The chain couples TRBV28 to TRBJ2-1; 13 bases are a match to TRBD2. Trimming removed 3 bases from V and 8 bases from J; junction bases left unmatched: 10. The CDR3 consists of 17 residues. Germline CDR1 MDHEN, CDR2 SYDVKM. The CDR3 sequence is CASSFRTSGSFMDEQFF. The DNA for the CDR3 is TGTGCCAGCAGTTTTCGGACTAGCGGGAGTTTTATGGATGAGCAGTTCTTC.

This clonotype has a handful of counts. V usage is TRBV9 and J usage is TRBJ1-4; D perhaps matches TRBD1 (6 bases). V was pared by 2 bases and J by 11 bases, with 13 bases between. The CDR3 covers 13 residues. The germline V gene has CDR1 SGDLS and CDR2 YYNGEE. CDR3 nucleotide sequence: TGTGCCAGCAGCGTCTCTCCAGGGGACAAACTGTTTTTT. Translated: CASSVSPGDKLFF.

This clonotype came up many times. The genes are TRBV20-1 and TRBJ2-1; 10 nucleotides agree with TRBD2. Germline CDR1 is DFQATT and CDR2 is SNEGSKA (reference sequence). The CDR3 loop spans 16 amino acids. V shed 6 bases and J 5 bases; nucleotides not matched to a gene: 13. The chain's CDR3 is CSAGGGSGRAHNEQFF. DNA of the CDR3: TGCAGTGCCGGTGGGGGAAGCGGGAGGGCCCACAATGAGCAGTTCTTC.

Remarks on this clonotype: This may be a read error, as it is one base from a much larger clone. As the CDR3 is not closed by the conserved phenylalanine or tryptophan, this likely results from a read error. Written as DNA, the CDR3 is TGTGCCAGCAGCCAGACTAGCGGCCAAACGAAGCAGTACCTC. It specifies CASSQTSGQTKQYL. The V gene is TRBV7-9, the J gene TRBJ2-7, with 9 bases that match TRBD2. The CDR3 length is 14 residues. Germline V CDR1 and CDR2: SEHNR, FQNEAQ (reference sequence). V gave up 5 bases and J gave up 8 bases; unmatched junction bases: 10.

V is TRBV7-6 and J is TRBJ2-1; D uncertain. Germline CDR1 SGHVS, CDR2 FNYEAQ. Trimming removed 5 bases at V and 10 bases at J, with 21 bases between. The CDR3 spans 15 residues. Here the CDR3 reads CASSALSRASGEQFF. Written as DNA, the CDR3 is TGTGCCAGCAGCGCACTATCCCGGGCTTCTGGGGAGCAGTTCTTC.

This clonotype was found a few times. This chain links TRBV10-3 with TRBJ2-2, with 7 positions matching TRBD1. There are 14 residues in the CDR3. Unmatched junction bases numbered 0, after V lost 5 bases and J lost 0 bases. Per germline, CDR1 ENHRY and CDR2 SYGVKD. For the CDR3, the DNA is TGTGCCATCAGTCAGGGGGCGAACACCGGGGAGCTGTTTTTT. This gives the protein CAISQGANTGELFF.

This clonotype has at least ten counts. This chain joins TRBV12-3 or TRBV12-4 and TRBJ2-1; TRBD2 matches at 13 bases. Unmatched junction bases numbered 2, after V lost 5 bases and J lost 4 bases. This CDR3 region has 15 residues. The CDR3 is CASSLLAGGYNEQFF. CDR3 in DNA: TGTGCCAGCAGTCTACTAGCGGGAGGGTACAATGAGCAGTTCTTC.

This clonotype was seen many times. This chain connects TRBV29-1 to TRBJ2-5, with 10 bases matching TRBD1. The CDR3 is 13 amino acids. CDR1 is SQVTM and CDR2 is ANQGSEA in the germline V gene. The V gene end was trimmed by 7 bases and the J gene end by 4 bases; junction bases not matched to a gene: 6. CDR3 bases: TGCAGCGCAGAGGGACAGGGGCGAGAGACCCAGTACTTC. Its protein product is CSAEGQGRETQYF.

At least ten counts were recorded for this clonotype. The chain uses TRBV5-1 and TRBJ2-1, with 11 bases identical to TRBD2. There are 16 residues in the CDR3. V lost 0 bases, J lost 5 bases, and 4 bases stayed unmatched. Germline values: CDR1 SGHRS, CDR2 YFSETQ. CDR3 residues: CASSLVAGGPNNEQFF. The CDR3 DNA is TGCGCCAGCAGCTTGGTAGCGGGAGGGCCTAACAATGAGCAGTTCTTC.

This clonotype has a count of ten or more. The CDR3 nucleotides are TGTGCCAGCTCATTTTCCGGGACTAGCGTAACCGGGGAGCTGTTTTTT. It encodes CASSFSGTSVTGELFF. V is TRBV18 and J is TRBJ2-2; 10 bases map to TRBD2. This CDR3 has 16 residues. After removal of 5 bases from V and 5 bases from J, the junction contained 8 bases not matched to a gene. Per the germline V gene, CDR1 is KGHSH and CDR2 is LQKENI.

The rearrangement links TRBV20-1 to TRBJ2-3, with D perhaps matching TRBD2 (7 bases). The CDR3 runs to 15 residues. Trimming left V 1 base short and J 3 bases short, with 14 bases between. CDR1 DFQATT and CDR2 SNEGSKA come from the germline V gene (reference sequence). The CDR3 is CSARAPSGTTDTQYF. CDR3 bases: TGCAGTGCTAGAGCCCCCAGCGGGACAACAGATACGCAGTATTTT.

V and J are TRBV10-3 and TRBJ2-5; 9 bases map to TRBD2. Germline CDR1 is ENHRY and CDR2 is SYGVKD. Losses at the gene ends were 8 bases for V and 3 bases for J; bases not matched to a gene: 10. The CDR3 length is 15 residues. For the CDR3, the DNA is TGTGCCATCCGGGGGGTGCAGCGGGGGGAAGAGACCCAGTACTTC. Protein sequence: CAIRGVQRGEETQYF.

The CDR3 protein is CASSPQGQGAGYTF. The DNA for the CDR3 is TGTGCCAGCTCACCGCAGGGTCAGGGAGCTGGCTACACCTTC. The V call is TRBV18, the J call TRBJ1-2; D might be TRBD1 (5 bases). The V gene lost 3 bases and the J gene lost 7 bases, with 15 bases spanning the gap. The CDR3 runs 14 residues. Germline V gives CDR1 KGHSH, CDR2 LQKENI.

This clonotype was observed many times. The rearrangement joins TRBV20-1 to TRBJ2-7; D uncertain. CDR3 length: 13 amino acids. The V and J ends lost 6 bases and 2 bases respectively, with 14 bases between them. CDR1 and CDR2 (germline): DFQATT, SNEGSKA (reference sequence). CDR3 protein: CSAKDAAPYEQYF. CDR3 nucleotides: TGCAGTGCAAAGGACGCGGCCCCCTACGAGCAGTACTTC.

Worth noting for this clonotype: Being one base from a much bigger clone, this may be a read error. This chain joins TRBV2 and TRBJ2-1; 11 bases match TRBD2. The V gene's germline CDR1 is SNHLY and CDR2 FYNNEI. Unmatched junction bases numbered 5, after V lost 8 bases and J lost 5 bases. The CDR3 has 14 amino acids. CDR3 nucleotide sequence: TGTGCCAGCGCACTAGCGGGAGTTAACAATGAGCAGTTCTTC. This codes for CASALAGVNNEQFF.

This chain joins TRBV2 and TRBJ1-6; no firm D call. This CDR3 has 13 residues. CDR1 is SNHLY, CDR2 FYNNEI, per germline. V lost 8 bases to trimming and J lost 7 bases, with 12 bases between them. CDR3 DNA: TGTGCCAGCGGAGATTCGATAAATTCACCCCTCCACTTT. It encodes CASGDSINSPLHF. The variable domain in full, completed from reference TRBV2 and TRBJ1-6, reads EPEVTQTPSHQVTQMGQEVILRCVPISNHLYFYWYRQILGQKVEFLVSFYNNEISEKSEIFDDQFSVERPDGSNFTLKIRSTKLEDSAMYFCASGDSINSPLHFGNGTRLTVT.

This clonotype has a count of ten or more. The CDR3 loop reads CAISESGGNYGYTF. CDR3 DNA sequence: TGTGCCATCAGTGAGTCAGGAGGGAACTATGGCTACACCTTC. J is TRBJ1-2 and V is TRBV10-3; no clear D gene. The CDR3 consists of 14 residues. CDR1 is ENHRY and CDR2 is SYGVKD in the germline V gene. Trimming removed 0 bases from V and 2 bases from J, with 7 bases in between.

V and J are TRBV5-1 and TRBJ2-1, with a weak D call TRBD2 (5 bases). CDR3 length: 15 amino acids. The germline CDR1 and CDR2 sequences are SGHRS and YFSETQ. V was clipped by 2 bases and J by 1 base, with 10 bases between them. The CDR3 DNA sequence: TGCGCCAGCAGCTTCATGGCGGGTTCCTACAATGAGCAGTTCTTC. It specifies CASSFMAGSYNEQFF.

The chain combines TRBV20-1 with TRBJ2-7; TRBD2 aligns across 11 bases. Germline CDR1 is DFQATT and CDR2 is SNEGSKA (reference sequence). V trimming: 1 base; J trimming: 4 bases; junction bases outside the gene matches: 6. The CDR3 consists of 15 residues. The CDR3 region has the DNA TGCAGTGCTAGAGTGCTAGCGGGAGGTCTTTACGAGCAGTACTTC. Residues: CSARVLAGGLYEQYF.

This clonotype was seen many times. V is TRBV6-1 and J is TRBJ2-5; 7 bases match TRBD1. The V gene end was trimmed by 4 bases and the J gene end by 4 bases; junction bases not matched to a gene: 6. The V gene's germline CDR1 is MNHNS and CDR2 SASEGT. This CDR3 spans 14 amino acids. CDR3 in amino acids: CASSVTTGRETQYF. CDR3 in DNA: TGTGCCAGCAGTGTGACGACAGGGAGAGAGACCCAGTACTTC.

The V and J genes are TRBV5-1 and TRBJ1-5; 7 bases match TRBD1. This CDR3 contains 15 residues. Germline V gene data show CDR1 as SGHRS and CDR2 as YFSETQ. V lost 4 bases, J lost 2 bases, and 6 bases stayed unmatched. Here the CDR3 DNA reads TGCGCCAGCAGCGTCGAGGGGGCTGGCAATCAGCCCCAGCATTTT. Its translation is CASSVEGAGNQPQHF.

This clonotype has ten or more counts. The junction does not match germline at one end; this may be a read error. The chain carries TRBV28 and TRBJ2-7; the D gene is possibly TRBD1 (6 bases). This CDR3 comprises 12 residues. Germline V gene lookup returns CDR1 MDHEN and CDR2 SYDVKM. CDR3 in amino acids: CASRDKKTGLNF. The CDR3 bases are TGTGCCAGCAGGGACAAGAAGACAGGTTTAAACTTC.

This clonotype was picked up many times. The gene calls are TRBV28 and TRBJ2-7; 10 bases align to TRBD1. V gave up 5 bases and J gave up 9 bases; unmatched junction bases: 7. Germline V gene lookup returns CDR1 MDHEN and CDR2 SYDVKM. The CDR3 spans 13 residues. The CDR3 DNA reads TGTGCCAGCAGTGGCCGACAGGGGGCTGGGCAGTACTTC. Translated: CASSGRQGAGQYF.

This clonotype was observed at least ten times. The chain employs TRBV20-1 and TRBJ1-2; 9 bases are a match to TRBD1. In germline, CDR1 is DFQATT, CDR2 SNEGSKA (reference sequence). With 6 bases clipped from V and 2 bases from J, the junction kept 7 bases outside the gene matches. The CDR3 length is 14 residues. Here the CDR3 reads CSAQSGTGNYGYTF. In nucleotides, the CDR3 is TGCAGTGCGCAATCCGGGACAGGGAACTATGGCTACACCTTC.

The chain employs TRBV5-4 and TRBJ1-3; 8 bases are shared with TRBD1. With V trimmed by 4 bases and J by 2 bases, 11 bases remained unmatched. The CDR3 has 17 residues. The germline gives CDR1 SGHNT, CDR2 YYREEE (reference sequence). The CDR3 DNA reads TGTGCCAGCAGCCCAGGGGTGCAGGGGGCAACTGGAAACACCATATATTTT. Translating gives CASSPGVQGATGNTIYF.